A single sample gave rise to the 8 T cell receptor beta chains below, sequenced in a study of Ad26.COV2.S vaccination and SARS-CoV-2 variants. Clones were read by immunoSEQ multiplex PCR, and TCRdb kept only the in-frame ones, dropping some. The data show about 410,000 clones, 75% to 90% seen once. Sample treatment: about 20 received Ad26.COV2.S at low or high dose, single or two shots; several received placebo; per-sample allocation not given. Each sample was drawn 63 days after the first injection (of vaccine or placebo). Sequencing used peripheral blood, obtained in a trial of Ad26.COV2.S vaccine versus placebo. The source is a person aged 18-65 years who received the Ad26.COV2.S COVID-19 vaccine or a placebo.

CDR3 nucleotide sequence: TGTGCCAGTAGTACGAGGACAGGGGGCGCGGGGGAGCAGTACTTC. Amino acid sequence: CASSTRTGGAGEQYF. V is TRBV19 and J is TRBJ2-7, with 11 bases matching TRBD1. V lost 4 bases to trimming and J lost 7 bases; unmatched junction nucleotides: 9. From germline, CDR1 is LNHDA and CDR2 SQIVND (reference sequence). This CDR3 comprises 15 residues.

This clone was counted once. The chain uses TRBV4-1 and TRBJ2-2; D gene ambiguous. Germline-derived CDR1 and CDR2 are MGHRA and YSYEKL. Between the trimmed V and J ends, which lost 0 bases and 6 bases, there was a span of 8 bases. The CDR3 is 14 amino acids. The CDR3 DNA is TGCGCCAGCAGCCAAGATAACGGTTCCGGGGAGCTGTTTTTT. It codes for CASSQDNGSGELFF.

The rearrangement links TRBV18 to TRBJ2-5, with a weak D call TRBD2 (7 bases). Germline V gives CDR1 KGHSH, CDR2 LQKENI. CDR3 size: 16 residues. V was pared by 3 bases and J by 4 bases, with 18 bases between. The CDR3 nucleotides read TGTGCCAGCTCACCCACCATGCCGGGGGGCCCAGAGACCCAGTACTTC. Translation gives CASSPTMPGGPETQYF.

The chain couples TRBV6-1 to TRBJ2-4; 8 nucleotides match TRBD1. The CDR3 is 16 residues long. Trimming removed 2 bases from V and 1 base from J; junction bases left unmatched: 4. Germline loops: CDR1 MNHNS, CDR2 SASEGT. The CDR3 protein is CASSENQGAAKNIQYF. CDR3 DNA sequence: TGTGCCAGCAGTGAAAACCAGGGGGCCGCCAAAAACATTCAGTACTTC.

This clone was recorded once. The chain couples TRBV18 to TRBJ1-2, with 7 bases matching TRBD1. The CDR3 is 14 amino acids. Germline assignment: CDR1 KGHSH and CDR2 LQKENI. J lost 4 bases, V lost 5 bases, and 7 bases had no gene match. CDR3 sequence: CASSDGDSSYGYTF. The DNA for the CDR3 is TGTGCCAGCTCAGACGGGGACAGTTCCTATGGCTACACCTTC.

This chain links TRBV24-1 with TRBJ1-4; D is unclear. Per germline, CDR1 KGHDR and CDR2 SFDVKD. This CDR3 region has 17 residues. Deletions cut 2 bases from V and 0 bases from J, with 12 bases between. CDR3 in amino acids: CATSDSDGPATNEKLFF. For the CDR3, the DNA is TGTGCCACCAGTGATTCGGACGGACCAGCAACTAATGAAAAACTGTTTTTT.

This rearrangement joins TRBV30 to TRBJ1-1; D ambiguous. Germline lookup yields CDR1 GTSNPN and CDR2 SVGIG (reference sequence). The CDR3 is 14 residues long. V lost 2 bases and J lost 0, with 10 bases in between. The CDR3 sequence: CAWSQARLNTEAFF. DNA of the CDR3: TGTGCCTGGAGTCAGGCCAGGCTGAACACTGAAGCTTTCTTT. The variable domain in full, with the rest retrieved from reference TRBV30 and TRBJ1-1, is SQTIHQWPATLVQPVGSPLSLECTVEGTSNPNLYWYRQAAGRGLQLLFYSVGIGQISSEVPQNLSASRPQDRQFILSSKKLLLSDSGFYLCAWSQARLNTEAFFGQGTRLTVV.

The chain combines TRBV7-2 with TRBJ1-3; D ambiguous. The CDR3 contains 16 residues. Germline V gene data show CDR1 as SGHTA and CDR2 as FQGNSA. V dropped 2 bases and J dropped 0 bases, with 11 bases sitting between them. The CDR3 loop reads CASSLSNTHSGNTIYF. Written as DNA, the CDR3 is TGTGCCAGCAGCTTATCCAACACCCACTCTGGAAACACCATATATTTT.